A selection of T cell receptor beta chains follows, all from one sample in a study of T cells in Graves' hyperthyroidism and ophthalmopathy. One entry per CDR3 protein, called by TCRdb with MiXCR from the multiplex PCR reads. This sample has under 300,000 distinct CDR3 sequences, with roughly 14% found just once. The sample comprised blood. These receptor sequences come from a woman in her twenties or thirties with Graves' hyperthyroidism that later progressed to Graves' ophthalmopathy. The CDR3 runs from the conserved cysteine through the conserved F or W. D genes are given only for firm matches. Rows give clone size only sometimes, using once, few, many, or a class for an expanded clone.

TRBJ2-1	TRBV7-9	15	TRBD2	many	CASSLTSGLYNEQFF	TGTGCCAGCAGCTTGACTAGCGGACTCTACAATGAGCAGTTCTTC
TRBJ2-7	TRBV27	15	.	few	CANSPASFQAYEQYF	TGTGCCAACAGTCCCGCATCGTTTCAGGCCTACGAGCAGTACTTC
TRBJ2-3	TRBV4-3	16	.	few	CASSQELYGAWDTQYF	TGCGCCAGCAGCCAAGAACTTTACGGGGCGTGGGATACGCAGTATTTT
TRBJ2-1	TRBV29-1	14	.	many	CSVESRSSYNEQFF	TGCAGCGTTGAATCCAGGAGCTCCTACAATGAGCAGTTCTTC
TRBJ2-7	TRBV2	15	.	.	CASRTLAPNLYEQYF	TGTGCCAGCAGGACTCTAGCGCCGAACCTCTACGAGCAGTACTTC
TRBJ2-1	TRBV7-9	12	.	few	CASSLVGIEQFF	TGTGCCAGCAGCTTAGTAGGAATTGAGCAGTTCTTC
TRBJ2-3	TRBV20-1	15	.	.	CSARDPAQSTDTQYF	TGCAGTGCTAGAGACCCAGCCCAATCCACAGATACGCAGTATTTT
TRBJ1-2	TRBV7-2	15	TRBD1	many	CASSFQGAFGDGYTF	TGTGCCAGCAGCTTCCAGGGGGCATTCGGTGATGGCTACACCTTC
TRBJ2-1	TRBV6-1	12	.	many	CASRRLAHEQFF	TGTGCCAGCCGCCGGCTAGCGCATGAGCAGTTCTTC
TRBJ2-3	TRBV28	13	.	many	CASSLRESDTQYF	TGTGCCAGCAGTTTACGGGAGTCGGATACGCAGTATTTT
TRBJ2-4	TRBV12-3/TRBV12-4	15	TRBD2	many	CASSPGGGLKNIQYF	TGTGCCAGCAGTCCCGGGGGGGGCCTCAAAAACATTCAGTACTTC
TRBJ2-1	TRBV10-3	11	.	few	CAISGLDEQFF	TGTGCCATCAGTGGGCTGGACGAGCAGTTCTTC
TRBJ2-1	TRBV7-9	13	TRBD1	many	CASGAGGYNEQFF	TGTGCCAGCGGCGCAGGGGGCTACAATGAGCAGTTCTTC
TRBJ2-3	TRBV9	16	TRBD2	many	CASSYGIAGSTDTQYF	TGTGCCAGCAGCTACGGAATAGCGGGGAGCACAGATACGCAGTATTTT
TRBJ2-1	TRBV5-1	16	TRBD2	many	CASSEGPSGTYNEQFF	TGCGCCAGCAGCGAGGGACCTAGCGGAACTTACAATGAGCAGTTCTTC
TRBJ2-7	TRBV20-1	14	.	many	CSARGRAPPYEQYF	TGCAGTGCTAGAGGGAGGGCCCCCCCCTACGAGCAGTACTTC
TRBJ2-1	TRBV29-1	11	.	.	CSVGDTLTQFF	TGCAGCGTGGGGGACACACTGACCCAGTTCTTC
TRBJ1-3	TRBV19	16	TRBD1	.	CASSRTGTHSGNTIYF	TGTGCCAGTAGCCGGACAGGGACACACTCTGGAAACACCATATATTTT
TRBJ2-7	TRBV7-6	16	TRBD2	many	CASSFRVRGSNDEQYF	TGTGCCAGCAGCTTTCGGGTGCGCGGGAGTAACGACGAGCAGTACTTC
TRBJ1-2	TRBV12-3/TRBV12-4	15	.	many	CASSPTRALVYGYTF	TGTGCCAGCAGTCCCACCAGGGCTCTGGTCTATGGCTACACCTTC
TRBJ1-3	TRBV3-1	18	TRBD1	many	CASSRPPGQGHSGNTIYF	TGTGCCAGCAGCCGTCCGCCGGGACAGGGCCACTCTGGAAACACCATATATTTT
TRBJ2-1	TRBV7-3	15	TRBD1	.	CASSTSGTGSNEQFF	TGTGCCAGCAGCACTTCCGGGACAGGGAGCAATGAGCAGTTCTTC
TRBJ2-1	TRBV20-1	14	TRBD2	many	CSASLLAENNEQFF	TGCAGTGCTAGTTTACTAGCGGAGAACAATGAGCAGTTCTTC
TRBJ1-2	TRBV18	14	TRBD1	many	CASSSGTGAYGYTF	TGTGCCAGCTCCTCCGGGACAGGGGCCTATGGCTACACCTTC
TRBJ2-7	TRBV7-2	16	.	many	CASSLAGGAGAYEQYF	TGTGCCAGCAGCTTAGCGGGCGGCGCCGGGGCCTACGAGCAGTACTTC
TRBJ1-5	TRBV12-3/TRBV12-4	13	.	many	CASSFRLDQPQHF	TGTGCCAGCAGTTTTAGGCTTGATCAGCCCCAGCATTTT
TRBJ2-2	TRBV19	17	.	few	CASSRQGNILNTGELFF	TGTGCCAGTAGCCGCCAGGGCAACATATTGAACACCGGGGAGCTGTTTTTT
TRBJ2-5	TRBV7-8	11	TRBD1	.	CASRTRQGEYF	TGTGCCAGCAGGACTCGACAGGGCGAGTACTTC
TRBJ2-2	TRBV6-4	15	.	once	CASSDSPDNTGELFF	TGTGCCAGCAGTGACTCCCCTGATAACACCGGGGAGCTGTTTTTT
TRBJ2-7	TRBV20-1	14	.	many	CSARDRGISYEQYF	TGCAGTGCTAGAGATCGCGGGATCTCCTACGAGCAGTACTTC
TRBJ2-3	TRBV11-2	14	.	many	CASSLEPGSDTQYF	TGTGCCAGCAGCTTAGAGCCCGGGTCAGATACGCAGTATTTT
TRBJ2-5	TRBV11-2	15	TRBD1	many	CASSPPTGEVETQYF	TGTGCCAGCAGCCCCCCGACAGGGGAAGTAGAGACCCAGTACTTC
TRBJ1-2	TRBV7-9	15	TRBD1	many	CASSSIGQGHYGYTF	TGTGCCAGCAGCAGCATCGGACAGGGTCACTATGGCTACACCTTC
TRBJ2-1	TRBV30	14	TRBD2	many	CAWKTVAGENEQFF	TGTGCCTGGAAAACGGTAGCGGGAGAGAATGAGCAGTTCTTC
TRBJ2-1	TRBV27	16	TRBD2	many	CASTSYPGGVNNEQFF	TGTGCCAGCACCTCTTACCCCGGGGGGGTAAACAATGAGCAGTTCTTC
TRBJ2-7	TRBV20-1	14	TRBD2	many	CSAPPTSGKYEQYF	TGCAGTGCACCTCCCACTAGCGGGAAGTACGAGCAGTACTTC
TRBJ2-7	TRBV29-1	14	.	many	CSVLSANKLYEQYF	TGCAGCGTCCTATCGGCGAACAAATTGTACGAGCAGTACTTC
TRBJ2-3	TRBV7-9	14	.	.	CASSSPREVDTQYF	TGTGCCAGCAGCTCCCCCCGAGAGGTAGATACGCAGTATTTT
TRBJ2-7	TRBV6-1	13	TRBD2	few	CACRTSGSYEQYF	TGTGCCTGCAGAACTAGCGGGAGTTACGAGCAGTACTTC